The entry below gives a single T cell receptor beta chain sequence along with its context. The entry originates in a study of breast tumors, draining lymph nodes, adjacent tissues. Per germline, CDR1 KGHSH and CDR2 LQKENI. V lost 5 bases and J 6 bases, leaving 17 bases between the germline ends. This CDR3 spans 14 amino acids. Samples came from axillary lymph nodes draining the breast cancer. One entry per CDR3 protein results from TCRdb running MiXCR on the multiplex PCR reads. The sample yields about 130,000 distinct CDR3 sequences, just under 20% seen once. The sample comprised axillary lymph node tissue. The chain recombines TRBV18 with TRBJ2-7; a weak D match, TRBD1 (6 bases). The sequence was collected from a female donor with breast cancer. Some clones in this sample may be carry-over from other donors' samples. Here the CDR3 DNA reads TGTGCCAGCTCATCCGGGGCAGGGGCGGCCGAGCAGTACTTC. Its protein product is CASSSGAGAAEQYF. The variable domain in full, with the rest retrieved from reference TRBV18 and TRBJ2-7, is NAGVMQNPRHLVRRRGQEARLRCSPMKGHSHVYWYRQLPEEGLKFMVYLQKENIIDESGMPKERFSAEFPKEGPSILRIQQVVRGDSAAYFCASSSGAGAAEQYFGPGTRLTVT.